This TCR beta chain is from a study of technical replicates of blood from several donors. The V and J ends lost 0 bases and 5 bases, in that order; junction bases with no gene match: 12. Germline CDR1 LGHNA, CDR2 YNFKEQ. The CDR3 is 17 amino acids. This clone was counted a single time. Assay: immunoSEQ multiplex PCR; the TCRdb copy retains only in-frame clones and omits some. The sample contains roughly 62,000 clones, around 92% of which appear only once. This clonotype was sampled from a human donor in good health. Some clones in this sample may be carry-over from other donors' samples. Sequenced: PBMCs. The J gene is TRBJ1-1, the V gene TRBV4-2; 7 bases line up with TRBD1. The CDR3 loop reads CASSQDLGTDLWTEAFF. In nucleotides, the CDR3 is TGTGCCAGCAGCCAAGACCTGGGGACAGACCTTTGGACTGAAGCTTTCTTT.